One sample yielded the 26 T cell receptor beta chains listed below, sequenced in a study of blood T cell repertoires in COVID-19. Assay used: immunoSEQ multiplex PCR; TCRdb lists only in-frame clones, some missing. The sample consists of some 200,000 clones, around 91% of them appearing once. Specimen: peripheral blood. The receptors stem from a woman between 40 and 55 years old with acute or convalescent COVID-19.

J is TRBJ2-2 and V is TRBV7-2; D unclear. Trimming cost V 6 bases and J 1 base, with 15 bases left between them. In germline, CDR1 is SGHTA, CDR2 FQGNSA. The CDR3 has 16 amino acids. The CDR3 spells CASSLTRVQNTGELFF. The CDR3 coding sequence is TGTGCCAGCAGTCTTACCCGGGTCCAGAACACCGGGGAGCTGTTTTTT.

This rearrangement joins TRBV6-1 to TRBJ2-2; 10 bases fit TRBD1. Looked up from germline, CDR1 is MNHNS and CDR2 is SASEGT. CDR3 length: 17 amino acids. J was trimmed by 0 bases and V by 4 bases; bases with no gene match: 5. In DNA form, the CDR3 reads TGTGCCAGCAGTGCCTTGGGACAGGGGACGAACACCGGGGAGCTGTTTTTT. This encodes CASSALGQGTNTGELFF.

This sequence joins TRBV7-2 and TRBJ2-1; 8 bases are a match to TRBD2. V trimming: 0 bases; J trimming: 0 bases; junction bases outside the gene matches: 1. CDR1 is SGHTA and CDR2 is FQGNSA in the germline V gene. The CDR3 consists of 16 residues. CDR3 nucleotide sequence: TGTGCCAGCAGCTTAGCTGGGACTAGCTCCTACAATGAGCAGTTCTTC. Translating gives CASSLAGTSSYNEQFF.

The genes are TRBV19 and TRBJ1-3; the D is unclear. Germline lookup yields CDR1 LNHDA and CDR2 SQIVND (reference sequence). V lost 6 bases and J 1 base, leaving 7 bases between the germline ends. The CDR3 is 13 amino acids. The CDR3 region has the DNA TGTGCCAGTAGGGTTAGATCTGGAAACACCATATATTTT. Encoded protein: CASRVRSGNTIYF.

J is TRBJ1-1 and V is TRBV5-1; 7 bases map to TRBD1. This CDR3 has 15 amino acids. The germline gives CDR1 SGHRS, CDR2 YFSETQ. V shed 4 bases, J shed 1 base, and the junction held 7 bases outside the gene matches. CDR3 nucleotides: TGCGCCAGCAGCCTCGGGGGACAGCCGAACACTGAAGCTTTCTTT. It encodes CASSLGGQPNTEAFF.

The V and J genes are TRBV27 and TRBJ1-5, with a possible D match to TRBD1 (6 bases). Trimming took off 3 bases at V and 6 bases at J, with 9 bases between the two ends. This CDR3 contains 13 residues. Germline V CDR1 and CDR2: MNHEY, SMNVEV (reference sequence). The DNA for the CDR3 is TGTGCCAGCAGTTTCAGGGGATCTCAGCCCCAGCATTTT. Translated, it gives CASSFRGSQPQHF.

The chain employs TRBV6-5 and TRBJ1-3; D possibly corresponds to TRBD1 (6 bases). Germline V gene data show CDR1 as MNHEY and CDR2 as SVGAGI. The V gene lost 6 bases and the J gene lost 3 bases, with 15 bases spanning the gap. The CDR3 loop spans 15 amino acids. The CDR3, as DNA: TGTGCCAGCAGCCGAGCGGGGGGCGGTGGAAACACCATATATTTT. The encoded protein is CASSRAGGGGNTIYF.

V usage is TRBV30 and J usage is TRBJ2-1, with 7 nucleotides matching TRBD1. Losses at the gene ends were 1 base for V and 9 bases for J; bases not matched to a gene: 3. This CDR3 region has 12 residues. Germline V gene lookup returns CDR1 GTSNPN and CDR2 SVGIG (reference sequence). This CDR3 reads CAWSDQGVEQFF. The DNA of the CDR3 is TGTGCCTGGAGTGACCAGGGGGTTGAGCAGTTCTTC. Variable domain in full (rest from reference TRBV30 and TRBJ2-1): SQTIHQWPATLVQPVGSPLSLECTVEGTSNPNLYWYRQAAGRGLQLLFYSVGIGQISSEVPQNLSASRPQDRQFILSSKKLLLSDSGFYLCAWSDQGVEQFFGPGTRLTVL.

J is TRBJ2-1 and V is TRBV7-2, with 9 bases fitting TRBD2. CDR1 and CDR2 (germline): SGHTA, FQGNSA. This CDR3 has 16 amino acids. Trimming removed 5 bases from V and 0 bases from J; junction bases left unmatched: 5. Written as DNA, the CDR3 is TGTGCCAGCAGCGCAAATAGCGGGAGCTCCTACAATGAGCAGTTCTTC. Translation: CASSANSGSSYNEQFF.

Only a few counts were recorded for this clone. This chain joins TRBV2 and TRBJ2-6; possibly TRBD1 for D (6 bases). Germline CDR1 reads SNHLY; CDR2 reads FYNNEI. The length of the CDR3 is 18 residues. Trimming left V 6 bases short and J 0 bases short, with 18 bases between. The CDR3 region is CASRSLWTESSGANVLTF. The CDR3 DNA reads TGTGCCAGCAGATCTTTATGGACAGAAAGCTCTGGGGCCAACGTCCTGACTTTC. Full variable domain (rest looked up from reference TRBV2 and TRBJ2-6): EPEVTQTPSHQVTQMGQEVILRCVPISNHLYFYWYRQILGQKVEFLVSFYNNEISEKSEIFDDQFSVERPDGSNFTLKIRSTKLEDSAMYFCASRSLWTESSGANVLTFGAGSRLTVL.

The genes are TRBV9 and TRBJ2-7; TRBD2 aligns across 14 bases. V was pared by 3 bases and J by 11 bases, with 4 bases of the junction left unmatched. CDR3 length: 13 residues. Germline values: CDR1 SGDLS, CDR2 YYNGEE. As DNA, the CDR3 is TGTGCCAGCAGCGCGACTAGCGGGGGGGCGGAGTACGTC. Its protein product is CASSATSGGAEYV.

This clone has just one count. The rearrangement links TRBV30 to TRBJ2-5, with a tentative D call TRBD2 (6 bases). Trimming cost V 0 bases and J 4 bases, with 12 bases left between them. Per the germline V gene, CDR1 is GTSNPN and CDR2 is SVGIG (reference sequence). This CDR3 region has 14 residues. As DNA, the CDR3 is TGTGCCTGGAGTGTACGGGGGATCCGAGAGACCCAGTACTTC. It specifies CAWSVRGIRETQYF.

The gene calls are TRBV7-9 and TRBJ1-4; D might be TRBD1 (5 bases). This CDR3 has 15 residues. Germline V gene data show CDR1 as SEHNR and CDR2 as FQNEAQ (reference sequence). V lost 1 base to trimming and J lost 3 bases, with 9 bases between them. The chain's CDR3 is CASSLVGHPNEKLFF. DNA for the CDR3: TGTGCCAGCAGCTTAGTTGGACACCCTAATGAAAAACTGTTTTTT.

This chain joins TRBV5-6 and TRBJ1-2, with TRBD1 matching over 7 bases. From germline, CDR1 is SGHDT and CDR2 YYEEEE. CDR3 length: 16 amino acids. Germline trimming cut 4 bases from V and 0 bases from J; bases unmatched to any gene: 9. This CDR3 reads CASSRTWDRPNYGYTF. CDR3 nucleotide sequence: TGTGCCAGCAGCCGCACGTGGGACAGACCTAACTATGGCTACACCTTC.

Written as DNA, the CDR3 is TGTGCCAGCAGCTCTGGGCGGCCGGGGAGCACAGATACGCAGTATTTT. Protein: CASSSGRPGSTDTQYF. This rearrangement joins TRBV5-4 to TRBJ2-3; D possibly corresponds to TRBD2 (5 bases). The V gene's germline CDR1 is SGHNT and CDR2 YYREEE (reference sequence). The CDR3 loop spans 16 amino acids. The V end lost 3 bases, the J end lost 0 bases, and 14 bases lay between the germline ends.

The CDR3 protein is CASSQEFFRQETQYF. CDR3 sequence (DNA): TGTGCCAGCAGCCAAGAATTCTTCAGGCAGGAGACCCAGTACTTC. The chain has TRBV3-1 (or the pseudogene TRBV3-2) and TRBJ2-5, with no clear D. The CDR3 consists of 15 residues. Germline assignment: CDR1 LGHDT and CDR2 YNNKEL (reference sequence). Between the trimmed V and J ends, which lost 0 bases and 5 bases, there was a span of 13 bases.

Here the CDR3 DNA reads TGTGCCAGCAGCCTAAGGGGGACCATTAACTATGGCTACACCTTC. Its translation: CASSLRGTINYGYTF. This chain uses TRBV7-2 with TRBJ1-2, with D perhaps matching TRBD1 (6 bases). Germline V CDR1 and CDR2: SGHTA, FQGNSA. The ends were cut back, 5 bases at V and 1 base at J, with 14 bases in the middle. The CDR3 runs 15 residues.

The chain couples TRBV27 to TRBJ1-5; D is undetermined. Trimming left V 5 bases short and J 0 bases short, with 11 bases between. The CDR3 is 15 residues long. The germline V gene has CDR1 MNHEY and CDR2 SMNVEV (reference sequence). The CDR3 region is CASSERSYSNQPQHF. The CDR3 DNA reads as TGTGCCAGCAGTGAGAGGTCTTATAGCAATCAGCCCCAGCATTTT.

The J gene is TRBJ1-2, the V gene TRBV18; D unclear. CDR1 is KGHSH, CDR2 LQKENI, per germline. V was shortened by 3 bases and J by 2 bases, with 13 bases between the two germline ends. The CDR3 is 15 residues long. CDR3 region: CASSPGGQVNYGYTF. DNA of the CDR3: TGTGCCAGCTCACCCGGAGGGCAAGTAAACTATGGCTACACCTTC.

DNA for the CDR3: TGCGCCAGCAGCTTGGTACCAGCGGGGGGCGACCAAGAGACCCAGTACTTC. The encoded protein is CASSLVPAGGDQETQYF. This chain uses TRBV5-1 with TRBJ2-5, with TRBD2 identical over 9 bases. CDR3 length equals 17 residues. J gave up 0 bases and V 0 bases, and 6 bases lay outside the gene matches. In germline, CDR1 is SGHRS, CDR2 YFSETQ.

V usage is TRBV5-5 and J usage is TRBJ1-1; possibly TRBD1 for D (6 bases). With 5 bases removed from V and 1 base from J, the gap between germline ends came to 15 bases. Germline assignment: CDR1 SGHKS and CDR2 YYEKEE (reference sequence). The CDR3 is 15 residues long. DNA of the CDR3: TGTGCCAGCAGGTCAGGGGCCAACCAGAACACTGAAGCTTTCTTT. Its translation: CASRSGANQNTEAFF.

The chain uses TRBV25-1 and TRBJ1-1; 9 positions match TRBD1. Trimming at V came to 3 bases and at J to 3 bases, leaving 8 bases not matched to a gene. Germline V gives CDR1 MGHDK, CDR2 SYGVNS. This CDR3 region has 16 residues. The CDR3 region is CASSDFGTGLDTEAFF. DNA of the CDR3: TGTGCCAGCAGTGATTTCGGGACAGGGCTGGACACTGAAGCTTTCTTT.

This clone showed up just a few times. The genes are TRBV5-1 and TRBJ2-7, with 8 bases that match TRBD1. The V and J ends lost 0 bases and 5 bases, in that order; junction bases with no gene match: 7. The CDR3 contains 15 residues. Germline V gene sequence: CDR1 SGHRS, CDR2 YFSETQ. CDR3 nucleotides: TGCGCCAGCAGCTTGGCCCCGACAGGGGACCACGAGCAGTACGTC. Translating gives CASSLAPTGDHEQYV.

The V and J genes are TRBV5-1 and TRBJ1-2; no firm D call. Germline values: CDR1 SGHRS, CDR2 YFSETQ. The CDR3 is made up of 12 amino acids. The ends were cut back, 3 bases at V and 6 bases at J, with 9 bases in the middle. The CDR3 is CASSSTLDGYTF. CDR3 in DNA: TGCGCCAGCAGCTCGACACTAGATGGCTACACCTTC.

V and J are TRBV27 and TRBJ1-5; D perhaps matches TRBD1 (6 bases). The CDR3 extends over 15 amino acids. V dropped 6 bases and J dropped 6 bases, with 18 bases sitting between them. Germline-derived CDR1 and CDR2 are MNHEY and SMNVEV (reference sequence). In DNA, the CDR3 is TGTGCCAGCAGCCAAAGGGGGGGTTTAGGTCAGCCCCAGCATTTT. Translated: CASSQRGGLGQPQHF.

The DNA for the CDR3 is TGTGCCAGCAGCTATGACAGGTCTGTGGATGAGCAGTTCTTC. Residues: CASSYDRSVDEQFF. V gene TRBV11-2 combines with J gene TRBJ2-1; D is perhaps TRBD1 (6 bases). The CDR3 spans 14 residues. V gave up 4 bases and J gave up 8 bases, with 15 bases separating them. The germline V gene has CDR1 SGHAT and CDR2 FQNNGV.